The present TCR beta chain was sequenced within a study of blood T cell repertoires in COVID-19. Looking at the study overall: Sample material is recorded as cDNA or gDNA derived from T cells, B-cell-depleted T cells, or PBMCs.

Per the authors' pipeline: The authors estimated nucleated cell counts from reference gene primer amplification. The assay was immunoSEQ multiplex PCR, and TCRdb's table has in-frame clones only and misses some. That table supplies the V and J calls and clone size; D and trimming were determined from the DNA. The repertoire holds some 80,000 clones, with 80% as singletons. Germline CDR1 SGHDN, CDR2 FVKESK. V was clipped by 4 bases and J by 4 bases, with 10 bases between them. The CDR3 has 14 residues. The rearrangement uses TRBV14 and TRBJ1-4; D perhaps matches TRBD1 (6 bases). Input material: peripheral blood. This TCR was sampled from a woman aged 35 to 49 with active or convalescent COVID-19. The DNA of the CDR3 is TGTGCCAGCAGCCTGACAGGTGGTAATGAAAAACTGTTTTTT. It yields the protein CASSLTGGNEKLFF.